This T cell receptor (beta chain) was found in a study of brain metastases from non-small cell lung cancer. V was pared by 5 bases and J by 12 bases, with 7 bases of the junction left unmatched. The CDR3 totals 12 residues. The germline CDR1 and CDR2 sequences are SGHVS and FQNEAQ. Profiling relied on immunoSEQ multiplex PCR, and the TCRdb table lists in-frame clones only, not all of them. Found here are roughly 1,500 clones, roughly 93% of them singletons; the top ten hold 2% to 2.5%. The sequence came from a donor at least 40 years old with non-small cell lung cancer. The sequencing sample was made of tissue from a brain metastasis. The chain uses TRBV7-8 and TRBJ1-1; 9 bases are shared with TRBD1. CDR3 sequence: CASSPRTGDPFF. CDR3 nucleotide sequence: TGTGCCAGCAGCCCACGGACAGGGGACCCTTTCTTT.